The 6 T cell receptor beta chains below come from one sample, sequenced in a study of blood T cell repertoires in COVID-19 (dated by TCRdb to 2018 to 2020). Library preparation used the immunoSEQ multiplex PCR assay. Not all clones reach the TCRdb copy of this immuneACCESS table, which keeps in-frame sequences only. Checked studies attribute under half of the gap to unresolved V genes and leave the rest unexplained. The sample table shows around 180,000 clones, and 65% to 90% are seen once. Jointly, the top ten make up about 1.5% of the sample. The source material was peripheral blood. The receptors were gathered from a human donor in a cohort sampled during active COVID-19.

This clone was found once. This chain joins TRBV18 and TRBJ2-3; D ambiguous. Germline V gene sequence: CDR1 KGHSH, CDR2 LQKENI. This CDR3 is built from 14 residues. V shed 3 bases and J shed 6 bases, with 13 bases lying between them. Here the CDR3 reads CASSPPTHTDTQYF. The CDR3 bases are TGTGCCAGCTCACCCCCCACACACACGGATACGCAGTATTTT. The full variable domain, its missing parts supplied by reference TRBV18 and TRBJ2-3, is NAGVMQNPRHLVRRRGQEARLRCSPMKGHSHVYWYRQLPEEGLKFMVYLQKENIIDESGMPKERFSAEFPKEGPSILRIQQVVRGDSAAYFCASSPPTHTDTQYFGPGTRLTVL.

The chain joins TRBV12-1 to TRBJ1-5; TRBD1 is taken as the D call from the table, unchecked against the DNA. TRBV12-1 is assigned pseudogene status. The CDR3 covers 13 residues. The CDR3 nucleotides are TGTGCCAGCAGCTTTTGCAGGAATCAACCCCAGCATTTT. Amino acids: CASSFCRNQPQHF.

Note on this clone: The junction differs from germline at one of its ends, possibly a read error. Other DNA sequences in the same sample also yield this CDR3. The V call is TRBV9, the J call TRBJ2-1; 11 positions agree with TRBD2. CDR3 length: 15 amino acids. Germline-derived CDR1 and CDR2 are SGDLS and YYNGEE. Here the CDR3 DNA reads TGTGCCAGCAGTGTAGCGGGAGGGTCCTACAATGAGCAGTTCTTC. Protein product: CASSVAGGSYNEQFF. The entire variable domain, with the rest obtained from reference TRBV9 and TRBJ2-1, is as follows: DSGVTQTPKHLITATGQRVTLRCSPRSGDLSVYWYQQSLDQGLQFLIQYYNGEERAKGNILERFSAQQFPDLHSELNLSSLELGDSALYFCASSVAGGSYNEQFFGPGTRLTVL.

The chain couples TRBV6-2 or TRBV6-3 to TRBJ2-3, with D possibly matching TRBD2 (6 bases). The length of the CDR3 is 15 residues. The V end was cut by 2 bases, the J end by 3 bases, with 12 bases between. Germline CDR1 is MNHEY and CDR2 is SVGEGT. The CDR3 bases are TGTGCCAGCAGTTACGGAGGGGATTGGACAGATACGCAGTATTTT. Protein product: CASSYGGDWTDTQYF.

The chain is built from TRBV4-1 and TRBJ1-2; 9 nucleotides line up with TRBD1. The CDR3 covers 16 residues. The germline V gene encodes CDR1 MGHRA and CDR2 YSYEKL. V lost 5 bases to trimming and J lost 2 bases; unmatched junction nucleotides: 9. In DNA form, the CDR3 reads TGCGCCAGCAGCGCCCGAACGGGACAGGGCAACTATGGCTACACCTTC. Translating it yields CASSARTGQGNYGYTF.

CDR3 sequence: CASSFRPGLGNIQYF. CDR3 coding DNA: TGTGCCAGCAGTTTCCGACCGGGACTAGGTAACATTCAGTACTTC. The chain is built from TRBV27 and TRBJ2-4; 8 bases agree with TRBD2. The trim removed 3 bases at V and 7 bases at J, leaving 8 bases unmatched. CDR1 is MNHEY, CDR2 SMNVEV, per germline (reference sequence). CDR3 size: 15 residues.